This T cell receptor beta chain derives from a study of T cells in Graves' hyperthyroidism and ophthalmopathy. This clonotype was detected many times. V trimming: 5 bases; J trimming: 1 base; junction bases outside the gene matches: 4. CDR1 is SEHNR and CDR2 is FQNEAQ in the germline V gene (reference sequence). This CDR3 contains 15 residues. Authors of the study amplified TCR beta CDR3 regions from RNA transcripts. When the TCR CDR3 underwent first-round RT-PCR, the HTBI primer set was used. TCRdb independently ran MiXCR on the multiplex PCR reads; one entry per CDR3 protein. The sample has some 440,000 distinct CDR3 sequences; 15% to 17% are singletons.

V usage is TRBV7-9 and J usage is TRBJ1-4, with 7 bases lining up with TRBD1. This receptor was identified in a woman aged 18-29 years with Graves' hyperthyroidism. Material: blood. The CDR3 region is CASSVDRQTNEKLFF. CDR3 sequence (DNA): TGTGCCAGCAGCGTGGACAGGCAAACTAATGAAAAACTGTTTTTT.